This T cell receptor (beta chain) originates from a study of cytomegalovirus exposure and HLA in healthy donors. Turning to the study itself: Prior work identified roughly 120 million unique TCR beta sequences in 190 million or so T cells.

The CDR3 is 15 amino acids. Germline trimming cut 5 bases from V and 3 bases from J; bases unmatched to any gene: 6. Germline V gene sequence: CDR1 SEHNR, CDR2 FQNEAQ (reference sequence). With regard to this clone: As yet, its antigen is unknown.

Primers for the PCR totalled 60 Vbeta and 13 Jbeta. The repertoire was sequenced with immunoSEQ multiplex PCR; TCRdb's copy has only in-frame clones and lacks some. The sample lists around 300,000 clones, around 90% occurring once. Study results and caveats: Presence/absence analyses rested on an assumption that sequencing depth was roughly uniform across donors. Reports credit the classifier with highly specific, highly sensitive diagnosis of cytomegalovirus status.

The clonotype originates from a young woman in good health and CMV-seronegative. The rearrangement uses TRBV7-9 and TRBJ1-1; 10 bases map to TRBD1. The sequencing sample was made of PBMCs. CDR3: CASSGGQGSHTEAFF. CDR3 in DNA: TGTGCCAGCAGCGGGGGACAGGGGAGCCACACTGAAGCTTTCTTT.